This T cell receptor beta chain emerged from a study of T-cell memory formation after mild COVID-19. Findings and limits, study-wide: A subset of responding clones appeared in pre-infection memory, suggesting cross-reactive memory joined. CD4+ contracting clones lay mainly in CM and EM, CD8+ ones in EMRA. The study found balanced CD4/CD8 in clones contracting day 15 to 85 and a CD4+ lean in later expanders. Still unconfirmed is whether the second-wave clones peaking on day 37 recognized SARS-CoV-2.

Remarks on this clonotype: The antigen is undetermined.

MiXCR, applied by TCRdb to the 5' RACE reads, yields one record per CDR3 protein. This table holds 300,000 to 400,000 distinct CDR3 sequences, 10% to 15% found once. Trimming pared 6 bases from V and 1 base from J, leaving 6 bases between. The CDR3 is 12 residues long. V is TRBV12-3 or TRBV12-4 and J is TRBJ1-1; D is unclear. Sequencing used PBMCs or a T cell subset sorted from them (not recorded which). This TCR came from a man between 18 and 29 years old who had mild COVID-19 (a few samples of this study predate the infection). Cell type and time point are not known. The CDR3 coding sequence is TGTGCCAGCAGGGACGGGAACACTGAAGCTTTCTTT. It encodes CASRDGNTEAFF.